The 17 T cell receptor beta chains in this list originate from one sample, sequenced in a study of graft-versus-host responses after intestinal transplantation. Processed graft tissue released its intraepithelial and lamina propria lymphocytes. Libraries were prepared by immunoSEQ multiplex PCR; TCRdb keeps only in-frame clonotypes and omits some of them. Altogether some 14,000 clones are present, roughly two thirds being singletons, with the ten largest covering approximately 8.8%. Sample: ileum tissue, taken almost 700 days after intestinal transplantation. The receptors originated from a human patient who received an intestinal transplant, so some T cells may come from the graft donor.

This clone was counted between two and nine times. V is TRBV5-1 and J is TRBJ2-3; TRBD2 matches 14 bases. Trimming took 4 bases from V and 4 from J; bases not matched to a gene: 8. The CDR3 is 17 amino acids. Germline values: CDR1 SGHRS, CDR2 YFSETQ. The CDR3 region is CASSGRTSGGPADTQYF. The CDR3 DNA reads TGCGCCAGCAGCGGCCGGACTAGCGGGGGGCCCGCAGATACGCAGTATTTT.

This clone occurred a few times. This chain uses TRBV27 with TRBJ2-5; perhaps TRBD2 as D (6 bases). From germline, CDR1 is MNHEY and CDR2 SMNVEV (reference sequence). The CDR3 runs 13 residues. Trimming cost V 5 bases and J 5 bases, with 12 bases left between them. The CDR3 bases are TGTGCCAGCAGTGACCCTCGGGGGGAGACCCAGTACTTC. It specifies CASSDPRGETQYF.

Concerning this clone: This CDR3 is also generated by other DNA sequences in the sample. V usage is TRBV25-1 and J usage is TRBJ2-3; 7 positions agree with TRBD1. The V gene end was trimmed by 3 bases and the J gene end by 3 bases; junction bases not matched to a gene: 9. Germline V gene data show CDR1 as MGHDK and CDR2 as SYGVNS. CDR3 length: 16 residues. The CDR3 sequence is CASSEWRQGVTDTQYF. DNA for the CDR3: TGTGCCAGCAGTGAGTGGAGGCAGGGGGTAACAGATACGCAGTATTTT.

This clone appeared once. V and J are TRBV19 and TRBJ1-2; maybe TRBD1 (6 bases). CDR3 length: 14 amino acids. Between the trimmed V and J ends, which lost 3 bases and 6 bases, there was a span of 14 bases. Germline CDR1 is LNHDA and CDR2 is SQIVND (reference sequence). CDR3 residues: CASSIWTDPHGYTF. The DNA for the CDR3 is TGTGCCAGTAGTATCTGGACAGACCCCCATGGCTACACCTTC.

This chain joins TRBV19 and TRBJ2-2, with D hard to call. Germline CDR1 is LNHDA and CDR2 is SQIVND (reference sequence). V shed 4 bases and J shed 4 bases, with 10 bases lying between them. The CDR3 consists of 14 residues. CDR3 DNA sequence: TGTGCCAGTAGTACCCTATTACCCACCGGGGAGCTGTTTTTT. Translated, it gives CASSTLLPTGELFF.

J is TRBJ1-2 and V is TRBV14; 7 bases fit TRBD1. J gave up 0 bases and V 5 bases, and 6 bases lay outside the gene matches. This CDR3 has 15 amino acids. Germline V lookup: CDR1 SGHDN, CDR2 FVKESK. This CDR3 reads CASSSSGGPNYGYTF. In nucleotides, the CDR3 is TGTGCCAGCAGCTCTTCAGGGGGGCCTAACTATGGCTACACCTTC.

CDR3 sequence reads: CASNPGDTGELFF. The CDR3 coding sequence is TGTGCCAGCAATCCGGGGGACACCGGGGAGCTGTTTTTT. The rearrangement links TRBV6-5 to TRBJ2-2, with D possibly being TRBD2 (6 bases). Per the germline V gene, CDR1 is MNHEY and CDR2 is SVGAGI. V was pared by 7 bases and J by 3 bases, with 9 bases between. There are 13 residues in the CDR3.

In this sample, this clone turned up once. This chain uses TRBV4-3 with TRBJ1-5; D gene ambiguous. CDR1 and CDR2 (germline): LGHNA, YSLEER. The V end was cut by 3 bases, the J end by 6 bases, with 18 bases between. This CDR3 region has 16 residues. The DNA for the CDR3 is TGCGCCAGCAGCCACCAGGTTGATACAGTTGCTCAGCCCCAGCATTTT. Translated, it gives CASSHQVDTVAQPQHF.

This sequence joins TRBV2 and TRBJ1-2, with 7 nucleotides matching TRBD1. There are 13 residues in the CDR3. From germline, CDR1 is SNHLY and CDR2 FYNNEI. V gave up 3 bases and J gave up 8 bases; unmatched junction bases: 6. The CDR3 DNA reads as TGTGCCAGCAGTGAGACAGGGCTTTACGGCTACACCTTC. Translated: CASSETGLYGYTF.

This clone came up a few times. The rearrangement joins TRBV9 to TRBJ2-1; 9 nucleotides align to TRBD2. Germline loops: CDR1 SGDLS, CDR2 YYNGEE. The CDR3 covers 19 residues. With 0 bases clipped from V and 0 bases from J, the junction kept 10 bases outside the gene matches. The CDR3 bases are TGTGCCAGCAGCGTAGGTCATAGCGGGGGTTCCCCCTCCTACAATGAGCAGTTCTTC. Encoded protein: CASSVGHSGGSPSYNEQFF.

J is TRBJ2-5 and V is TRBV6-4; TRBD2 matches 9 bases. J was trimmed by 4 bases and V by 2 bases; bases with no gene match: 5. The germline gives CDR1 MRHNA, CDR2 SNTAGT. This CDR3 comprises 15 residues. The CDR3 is CASSDGAGGPETQYF. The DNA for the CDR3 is TGTGCCAGCAGTGACGGTGCGGGGGGGCCAGAGACCCAGTACTTC.

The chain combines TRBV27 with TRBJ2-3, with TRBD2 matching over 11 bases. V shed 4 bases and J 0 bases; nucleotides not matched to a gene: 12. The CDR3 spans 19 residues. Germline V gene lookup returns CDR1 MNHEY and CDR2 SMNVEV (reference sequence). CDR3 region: CASSWGSGGAWASTDTQYF. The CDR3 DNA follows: TGTGCCAGCAGTTGGGGTAGCGGGGGGGCCTGGGCTAGCACAGATACGCAGTATTTT.

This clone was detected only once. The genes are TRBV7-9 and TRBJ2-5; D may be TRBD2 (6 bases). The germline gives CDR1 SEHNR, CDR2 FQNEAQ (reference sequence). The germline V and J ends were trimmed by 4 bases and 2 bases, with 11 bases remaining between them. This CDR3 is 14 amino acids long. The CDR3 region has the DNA TGTGCCAGCAGCTCCTGGGCGGGGCAAGAGACCCAGTACTTC. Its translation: CASSSWAGQETQYF.

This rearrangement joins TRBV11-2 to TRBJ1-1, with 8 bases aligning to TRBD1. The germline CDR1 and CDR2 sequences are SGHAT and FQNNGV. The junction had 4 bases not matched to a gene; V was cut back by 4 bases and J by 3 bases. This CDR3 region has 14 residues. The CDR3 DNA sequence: TGTGCCAGCAGCTCCGGGACAGGTTACACTGAAGCTTTCTTT. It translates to CASSSGTGYTEAFF.

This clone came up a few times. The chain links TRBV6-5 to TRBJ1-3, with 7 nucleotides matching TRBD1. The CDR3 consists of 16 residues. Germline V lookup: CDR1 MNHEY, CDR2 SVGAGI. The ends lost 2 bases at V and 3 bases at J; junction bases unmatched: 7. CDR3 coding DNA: TGTGCCAGCAGTTACCAACAGGGGCATTATGGAAACACCATATATTTT. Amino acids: CASSYQQGHYGNTIYF.

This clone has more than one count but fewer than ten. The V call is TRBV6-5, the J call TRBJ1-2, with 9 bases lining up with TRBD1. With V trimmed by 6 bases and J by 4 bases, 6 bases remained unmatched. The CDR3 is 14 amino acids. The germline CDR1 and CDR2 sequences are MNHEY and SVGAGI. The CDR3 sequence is CASRNRGQGYGYTF. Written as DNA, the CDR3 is TGTGCCAGCAGGAACAGGGGGCAAGGCTATGGCTACACCTTC.

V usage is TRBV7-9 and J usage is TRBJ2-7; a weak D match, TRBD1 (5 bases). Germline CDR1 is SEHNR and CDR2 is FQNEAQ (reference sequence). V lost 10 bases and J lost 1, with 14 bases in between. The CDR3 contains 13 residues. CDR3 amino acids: CATVRQGSYEQYF. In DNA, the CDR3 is TGTGCCACCGTGCGTCAGGGTTCCTACGAGCAGTACTTC.